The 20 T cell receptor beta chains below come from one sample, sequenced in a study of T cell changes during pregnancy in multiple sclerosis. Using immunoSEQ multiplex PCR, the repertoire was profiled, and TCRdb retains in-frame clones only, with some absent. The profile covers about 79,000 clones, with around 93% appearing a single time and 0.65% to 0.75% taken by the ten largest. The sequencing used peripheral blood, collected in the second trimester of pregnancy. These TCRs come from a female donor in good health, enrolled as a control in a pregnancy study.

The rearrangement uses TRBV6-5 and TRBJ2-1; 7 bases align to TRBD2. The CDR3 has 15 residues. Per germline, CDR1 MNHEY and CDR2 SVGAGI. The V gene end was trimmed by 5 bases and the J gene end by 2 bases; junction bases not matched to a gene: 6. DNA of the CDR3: TGTGCCAGCAGTCCGAGGACTAGTACCTACAATGAGCAGTTCTTC. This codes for CASSPRTSTYNEQFF.

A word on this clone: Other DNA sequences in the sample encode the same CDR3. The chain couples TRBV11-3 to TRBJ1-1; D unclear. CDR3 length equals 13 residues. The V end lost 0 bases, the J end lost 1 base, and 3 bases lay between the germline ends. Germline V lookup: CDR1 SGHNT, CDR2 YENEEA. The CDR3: CASSLDRNTEAFF. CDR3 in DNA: TGTGCCAGCAGCTTAGACAGGAACACTGAAGCTTTCTTT.

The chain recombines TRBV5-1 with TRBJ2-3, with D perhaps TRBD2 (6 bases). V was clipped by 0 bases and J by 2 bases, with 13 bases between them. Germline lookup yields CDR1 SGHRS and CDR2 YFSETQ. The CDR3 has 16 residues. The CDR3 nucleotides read TGCGCCAGCAGCTTGGGGGGGGACTCCACCACAGATACGCAGTATTTT. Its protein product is CASSLGGDSTTDTQYF.

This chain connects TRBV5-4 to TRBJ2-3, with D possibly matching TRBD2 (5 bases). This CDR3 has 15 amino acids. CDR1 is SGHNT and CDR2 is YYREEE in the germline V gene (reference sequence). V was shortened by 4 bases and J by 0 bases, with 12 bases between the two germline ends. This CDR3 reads CASSTRIGSTDTQYF. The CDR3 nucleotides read TGTGCCAGCAGCACTAGAATCGGTAGCACAGATACGCAGTATTTT.

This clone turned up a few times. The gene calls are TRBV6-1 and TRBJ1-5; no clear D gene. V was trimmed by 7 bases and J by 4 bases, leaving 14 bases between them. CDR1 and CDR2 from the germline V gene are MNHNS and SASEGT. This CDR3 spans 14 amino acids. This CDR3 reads CASTSEGGNQPQHF. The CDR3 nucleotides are TGTGCCAGCACCAGTGAGGGCGGGAATCAGCCCCAGCATTTT.

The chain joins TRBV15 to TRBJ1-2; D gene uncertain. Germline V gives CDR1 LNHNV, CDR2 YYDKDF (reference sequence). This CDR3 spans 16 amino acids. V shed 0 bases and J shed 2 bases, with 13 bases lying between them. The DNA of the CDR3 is TGTGCCACCAGCAGAGATCTCTCGCAGGCCAACTATGGCTACACCTTC. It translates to CATSRDLSQANYGYTF.

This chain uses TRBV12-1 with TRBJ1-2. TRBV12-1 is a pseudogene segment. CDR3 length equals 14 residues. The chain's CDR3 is CASSFCRCVSGYTF. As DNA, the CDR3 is TGTGCCAGCAGCTTTTGTCGTTGCGTGAGTGGCTACACCTTC.

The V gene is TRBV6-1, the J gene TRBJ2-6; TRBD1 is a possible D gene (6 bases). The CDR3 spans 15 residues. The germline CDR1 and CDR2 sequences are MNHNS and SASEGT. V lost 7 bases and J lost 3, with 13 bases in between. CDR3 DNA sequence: TGTGCCAGCAACAACCAGGGGAATGGGGCCAACGTCCTGACTTTC. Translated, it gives CASNNQGNGANVLTF.

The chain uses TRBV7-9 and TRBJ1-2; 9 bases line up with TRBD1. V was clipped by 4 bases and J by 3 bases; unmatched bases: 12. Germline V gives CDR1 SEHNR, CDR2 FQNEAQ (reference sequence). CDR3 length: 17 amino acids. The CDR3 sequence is CASSSNNRGRGDYGYTF. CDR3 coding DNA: TGTGCCAGCAGCTCGAACAACAGGGGGCGAGGGGACTATGGCTACACCTTC.

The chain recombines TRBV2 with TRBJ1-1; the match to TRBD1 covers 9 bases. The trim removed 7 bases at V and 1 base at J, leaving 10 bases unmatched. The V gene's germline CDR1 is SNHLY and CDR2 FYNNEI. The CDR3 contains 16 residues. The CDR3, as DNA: TGTGCCAGCACCAACCGGGACAGGGTTTCGAACACTGAAGCTTTCTTT. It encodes CASTNRDRVSNTEAFF.

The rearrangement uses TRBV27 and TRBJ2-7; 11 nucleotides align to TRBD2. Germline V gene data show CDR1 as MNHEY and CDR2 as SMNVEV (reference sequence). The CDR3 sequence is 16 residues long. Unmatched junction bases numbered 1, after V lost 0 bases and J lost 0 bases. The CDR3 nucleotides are TGTGCCAGCAGTTTATCAGGACTAGCGGGCTCCTACGAGCAGTACTTC. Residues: CASSLSGLAGSYEQYF.

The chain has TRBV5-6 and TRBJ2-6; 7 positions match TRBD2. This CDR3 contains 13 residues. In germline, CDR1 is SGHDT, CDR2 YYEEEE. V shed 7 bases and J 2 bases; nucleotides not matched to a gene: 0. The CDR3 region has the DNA TGTGCCAGCGGGGGGGCTGGGGCCAACGTCCTGACTTTC. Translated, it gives CASGGAGANVLTF.

This chain's CDR3 is CASSPSGGINEQFF. The CDR3, as DNA: TGTGCCAGCAGCCCTAGCGGGGGGATCAATGAGCAGTTCTTC. The genes are TRBV7-3 and TRBJ2-1, with 11 bases matching TRBD2. Per germline, CDR1 SGHTA and CDR2 FQGTGA. J gave up 6 bases and V 5 bases, and 3 bases lay outside the gene matches. There are 14 residues in the CDR3.

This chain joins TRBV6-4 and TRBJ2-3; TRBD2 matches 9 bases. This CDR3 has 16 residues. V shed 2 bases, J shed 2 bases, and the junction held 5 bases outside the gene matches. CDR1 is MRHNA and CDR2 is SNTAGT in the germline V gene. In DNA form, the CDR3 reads TGTGCCAGCAGTGACACCGGGACTAGCCCCACAGATACGCAGTATTTT. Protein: CASSDTGTSPTDTQYF.

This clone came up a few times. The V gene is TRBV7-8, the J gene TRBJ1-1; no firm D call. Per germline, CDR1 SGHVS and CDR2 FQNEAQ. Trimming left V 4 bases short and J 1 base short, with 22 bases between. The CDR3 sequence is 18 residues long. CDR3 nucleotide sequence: TGTGCCAGCAGCTGGAACACTAGGAAAACTCTGAGGAACACTGAAGCTTTCTTT. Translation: CASSWNTRKTLRNTEAFF. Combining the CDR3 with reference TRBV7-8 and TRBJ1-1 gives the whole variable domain GAGVSQSPRYKVAKRGQDVALRCDPISGHVSLFWYQQALGQGPEFLTYFQNEAQLDKSGLPSDRFFAERPEGSVSTLKIQRTQQEDSAVYLCASSWNTRKTLRNTEAFFGQGTRLTVV.

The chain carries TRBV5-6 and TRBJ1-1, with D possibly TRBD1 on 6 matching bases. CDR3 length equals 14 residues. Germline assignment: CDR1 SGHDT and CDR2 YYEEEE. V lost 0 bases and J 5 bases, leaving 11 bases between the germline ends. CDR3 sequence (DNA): TGTGCCAGCAGCTTGGAGGGGGGAGGGACTGAAGCTTTCTTT. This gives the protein CASSLEGGGTEAFF.

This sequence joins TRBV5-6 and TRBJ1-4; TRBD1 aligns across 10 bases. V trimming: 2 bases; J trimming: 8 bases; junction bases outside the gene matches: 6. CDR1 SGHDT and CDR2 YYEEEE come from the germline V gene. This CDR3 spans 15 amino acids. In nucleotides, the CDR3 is TGTGCCAGCAGCTTTTGGACAGGGGGGCGCGAAAAACTGTTTTTT. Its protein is CASSFWTGGREKLFF. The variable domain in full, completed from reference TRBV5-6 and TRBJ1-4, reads DAGVTQSPTHLIKTRGQQVTLRCSPKSGHDTVSWYQQALGQGPQFIFQYYEEEERQRGNFPDRFSGHQFPNYSSELNVNALLLGDSALYLCASSFWTGGREKLFFGSGTQLSVL.

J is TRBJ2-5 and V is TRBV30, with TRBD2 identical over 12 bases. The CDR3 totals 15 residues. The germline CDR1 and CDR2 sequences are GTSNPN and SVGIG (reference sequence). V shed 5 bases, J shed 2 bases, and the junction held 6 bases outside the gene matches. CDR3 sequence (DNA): TGTGCCTGGTCGATGGGACTAGCGGGTCAAGAGACCCAGTACTTC. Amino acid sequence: CAWSMGLAGQETQYF. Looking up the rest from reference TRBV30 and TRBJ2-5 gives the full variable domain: SQTIHQWPATLVQPVGSPLSLECTVEGTSNPNLYWYRQAAGRGLQLLFYSVGIGQISSEVPQNLSASRPQDRQFILSSKKLLLSDSGFYLCAWSMGLAGQETQYFGPGTRLLVL.

CDR3 protein: CASSRTGNTEAFF. In nucleotides, the CDR3 is TGTGCCAGCAGCCGTACAGGGAACACTGAAGCTTTCTTT. V gene TRBV7-3 combines with J gene TRBJ1-1; tentative D call: TRBD1 (5 bases). The CDR3 extends over 13 amino acids. Trimming pared 5 bases from V and 1 base from J, leaving 8 bases between. CDR1 SGHTA and CDR2 FQGTGA come from the germline V gene.

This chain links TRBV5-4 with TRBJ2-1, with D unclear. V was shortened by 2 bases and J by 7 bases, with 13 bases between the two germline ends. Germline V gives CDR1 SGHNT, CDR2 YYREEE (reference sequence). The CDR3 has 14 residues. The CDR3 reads CASSLRVSLNEQFF. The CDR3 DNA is TGTGCCAGCAGCTTAAGAGTTTCATTGAATGAGCAGTTCTTC.